Described below is a single T cell receptor (beta chain) sequence and its context. Its specificity is not known. The sample originates from a study of shared clonotypes between healthy human individuals. Notes on the study in general: Clonotypes shared by all four sorted-subset donors had higher generation probabilities than non-shared clonotypes.

Germline V gene data show CDR1 as SGHDN and CDR2 as FVKESK. The CDR3 covers 12 residues. V was clipped by 4 bases and J by 8 bases; unmatched bases: 4. HIV-negative, healthy adults without recent acute infections or vaccinations were the donors. Some clones are missing from TCRdb's copy, which holds only in-frame ones; the method was immunoSEQ multiplex PCR. The data contain some 380,000 clones, about 96% of them singletons. J is TRBJ2-7 and V is TRBV14; 8 nucleotides align to TRBD1. This sequence originates from a man between 25 and 39 years old in good health. Source material: memory CD8+ T cells sorted from blood. Subset described: CD45RO+ cells pooled with CCR7-negative TemRA cells. The CDR3 DNA reads as TGTGCCAGCAGCCTGGACAGGGCACAGCAGTACTTC. This codes for CASSLDRAQQYF.